This T cell receptor beta chain was documented in a study of blood T cell repertoires in COVID-19. The overall study: From the United States, Italy and Spain came samples of acute and convalescent COVID-19.

Clones were sequenced by immunoSEQ multiplex PCR, and TCRdb holds only the in-frame ones, with some missing. The sample yields some 150,000 clones, roughly 86% seen once. Of note for this clone: At the DNA level, this CDR3 is encoded by other sequences in the same sample as well.

Input material: peripheral blood. The source of this sequence is a man in his 70s with acute or convalescent COVID-19.

The CDR3 loop is CSVGRGNTEAFF. In DNA, the CDR3 is TGCAGCGTCGGGCGGGGGAACACTGAAGCTTTCTTT. The chain employs TRBV29-1 and TRBJ1-1; D gene unclear. The CDR3 runs 12 residues. The V and J ends lost 6 bases and 1 base respectively, with 9 bases between them. Germline V lookup: CDR1 SQVTM, CDR2 ANQGSEA.